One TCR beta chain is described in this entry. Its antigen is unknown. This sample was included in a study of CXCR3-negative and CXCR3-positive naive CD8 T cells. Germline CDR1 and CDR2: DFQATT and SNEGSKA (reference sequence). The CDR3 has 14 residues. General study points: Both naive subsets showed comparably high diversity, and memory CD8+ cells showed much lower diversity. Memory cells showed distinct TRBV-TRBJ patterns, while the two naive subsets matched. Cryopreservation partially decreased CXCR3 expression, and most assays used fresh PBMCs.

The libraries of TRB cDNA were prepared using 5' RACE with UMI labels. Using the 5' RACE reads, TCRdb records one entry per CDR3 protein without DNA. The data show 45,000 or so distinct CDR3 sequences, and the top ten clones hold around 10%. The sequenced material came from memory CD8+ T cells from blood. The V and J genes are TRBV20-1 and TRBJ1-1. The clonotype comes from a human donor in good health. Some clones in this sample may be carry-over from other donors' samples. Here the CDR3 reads CSAREPGGDTEAFF.